The clone carrying this TCR beta chain was seen at least ten times. Its antigen is unknown. The data belong to a study of T cells in Graves' hyperthyroidism and ophthalmopathy. Points from the study as a whole: Most clonotypes that expanded in the thyroid above 0.001 also showed up in blood.

There were TCR beta CDR3 regions amplified from RNA transcripts. The TCR CDR3 first-round RT-PCR relied on the HTBI primer set. Using its own MiXCR run on the multiplex PCR reads, TCRdb lists one record per CDR3 protein. Of under 450,000 distinct CDR3 sequences in the sample, approximately 12% were seen once. Patients having uncontrolled infection, another autoimmune disease, pregnancy or lactation were not included. A sample of blood taken at first hyperthyroidism diagnosis preceded any ophthalmopathy symptoms. The V gene's germline CDR1 is SGHNT and CDR2 YYREEE (reference sequence). V lost 1 base, J lost 3 bases, and 8 bases lay in between. The CDR3 length is 14 residues.

V usage is TRBV5-4 and J usage is TRBJ1-5; D remains unclear. Sequenced: blood. The receptor's source is a man aged 25 to 40 with Graves' hyperthyroidism that later progressed to Graves' ophthalmopathy. CDR3 sequence (DNA): TGTGCCAGCAGCTTGCCTGGGATCAATCAGCCCCAGCATTTT. Translated: CASSLPGINQPQHF.